This T cell receptor beta chain was obtained from a study of T cell responses to AZD1222 COVID-19 vaccine. General study points: Spike-specific TCR breadth and depth went up after people got two AZD1222 doses. The study reported that nearly half of spike-specific TCRs target unmutated variant regions.

Turning to this clone: Its target is not known.

The germline V gene encodes CDR1 SGHRS and CDR2 YFSETQ. J gave up 4 bases and V 3 bases, and 2 bases lay outside the gene matches. The length of the CDR3 is 14 residues. The method was immunoSEQ multiplex PCR; TCRdb's version includes in-frame clones alone and lacks a portion of them. Seen here are approximately 120,000 clones, 75% to 90% observed once, and the top ten hold 4% to 6%. This chain links TRBV5-1 with TRBJ1-4; 8 positions agree with TRBD1. The clonotype comes from an adult in good health. The sample was peripheral blood, taken on day 0 of AZD1222 vaccination. In DNA, the CDR3 is TGCGCCAGCAGCTGGACAGGGAATAATGAAAAACTGTTTTTT. It codes for CASSWTGNNEKLFF.